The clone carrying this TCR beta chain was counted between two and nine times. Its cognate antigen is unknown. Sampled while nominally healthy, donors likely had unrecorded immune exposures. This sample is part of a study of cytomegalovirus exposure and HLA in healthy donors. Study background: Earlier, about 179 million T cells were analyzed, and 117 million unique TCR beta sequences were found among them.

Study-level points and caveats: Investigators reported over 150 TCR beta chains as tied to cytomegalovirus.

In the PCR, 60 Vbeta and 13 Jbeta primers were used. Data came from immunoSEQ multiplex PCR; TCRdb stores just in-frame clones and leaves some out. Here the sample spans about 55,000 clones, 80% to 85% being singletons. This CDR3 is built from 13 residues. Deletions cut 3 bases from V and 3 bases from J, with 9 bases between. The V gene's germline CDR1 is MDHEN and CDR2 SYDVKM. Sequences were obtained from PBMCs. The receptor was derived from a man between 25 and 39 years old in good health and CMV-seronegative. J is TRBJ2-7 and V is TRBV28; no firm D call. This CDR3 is CASSLAEHYEQYF. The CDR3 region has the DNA TGTGCCAGCAGTTTGGCGGAACACTACGAGCAGTACTTC.